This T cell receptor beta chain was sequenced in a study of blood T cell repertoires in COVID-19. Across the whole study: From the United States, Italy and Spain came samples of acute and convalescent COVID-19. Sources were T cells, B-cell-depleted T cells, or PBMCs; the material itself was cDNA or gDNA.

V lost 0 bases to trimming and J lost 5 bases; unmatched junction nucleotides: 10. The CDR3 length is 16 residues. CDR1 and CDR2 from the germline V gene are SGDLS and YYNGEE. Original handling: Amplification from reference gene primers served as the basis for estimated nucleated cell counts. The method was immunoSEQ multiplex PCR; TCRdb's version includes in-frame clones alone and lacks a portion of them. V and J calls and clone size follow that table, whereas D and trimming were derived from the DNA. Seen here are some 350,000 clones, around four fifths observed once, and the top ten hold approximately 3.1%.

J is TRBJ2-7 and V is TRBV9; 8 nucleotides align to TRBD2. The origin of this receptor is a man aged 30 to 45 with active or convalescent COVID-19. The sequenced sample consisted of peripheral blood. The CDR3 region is CASSVAGSGRYDEQYF. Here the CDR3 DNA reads TGTGCCAGCAGCGTAGCCGGGAGCGGGAGATACGACGAGCAGTACTTC.